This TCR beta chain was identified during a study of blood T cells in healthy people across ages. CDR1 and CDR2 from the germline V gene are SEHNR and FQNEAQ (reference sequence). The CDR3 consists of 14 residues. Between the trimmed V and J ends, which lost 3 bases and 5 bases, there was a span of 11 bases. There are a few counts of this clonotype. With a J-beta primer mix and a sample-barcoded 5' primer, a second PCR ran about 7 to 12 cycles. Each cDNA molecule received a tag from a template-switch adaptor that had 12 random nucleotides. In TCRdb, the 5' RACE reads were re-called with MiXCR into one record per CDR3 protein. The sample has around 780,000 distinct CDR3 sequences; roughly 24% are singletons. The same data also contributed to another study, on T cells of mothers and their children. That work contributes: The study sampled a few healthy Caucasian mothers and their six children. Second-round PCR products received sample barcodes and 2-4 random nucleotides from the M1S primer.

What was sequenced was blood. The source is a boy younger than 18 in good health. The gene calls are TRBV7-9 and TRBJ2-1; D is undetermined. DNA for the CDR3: TGTGCCAGCAGCTTGCTAGAAACCCACAATGAGCAGTTCTTC. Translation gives CASSLLETHNEQFF.